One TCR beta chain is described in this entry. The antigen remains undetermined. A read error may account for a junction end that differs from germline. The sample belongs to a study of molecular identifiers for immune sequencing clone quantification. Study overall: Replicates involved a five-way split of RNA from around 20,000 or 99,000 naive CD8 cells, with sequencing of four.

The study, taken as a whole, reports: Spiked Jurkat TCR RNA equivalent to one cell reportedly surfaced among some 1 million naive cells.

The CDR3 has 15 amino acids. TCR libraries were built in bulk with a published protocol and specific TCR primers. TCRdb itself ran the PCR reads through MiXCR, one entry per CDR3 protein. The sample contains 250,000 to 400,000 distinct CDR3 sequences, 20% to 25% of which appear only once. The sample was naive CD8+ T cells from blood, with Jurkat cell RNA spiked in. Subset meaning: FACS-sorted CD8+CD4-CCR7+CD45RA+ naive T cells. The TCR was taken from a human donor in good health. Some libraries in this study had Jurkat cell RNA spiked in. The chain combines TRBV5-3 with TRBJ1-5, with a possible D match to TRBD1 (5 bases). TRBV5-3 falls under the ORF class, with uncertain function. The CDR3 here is CASSLGTGGGRPQHF. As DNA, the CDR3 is TGTGCCAGCAGCTTGGGCACTGGGGGAGGTCGGCCCCAGCATTTT.